These 2 T cell receptor beta chains share one sample of origin, sequenced in a study of OX40 agonist ivuxolimab in advanced cancers. The method behind the library was the immunoSEQ multiplex PCR assay. TCRdb's version of the immuneACCESS table is confined to in-frame rearrangements and falls short of the full clone set. An unresolved V gene accounts for under half of the shortfall where checked; the remainder is of unknown origin. The sample data list about 82,000 clones, and roughly 86% of these were observed just once. Around 0.94% of the sample comes from the top ten. Material: CD4+ or CD8+ T cells sorted from blood, obtained in a trial of the OX40 agonist ivuxolimab. Every receptor here comes from an adult with an advanced solid tumor such as melanoma, head and neck, liver or kidney cancer.

The V call is TRBV18, the J call TRBJ1-1, with a possible D match to TRBD1 (6 bases). Germline lookup yields CDR1 KGHSH and CDR2 LQKENI. V gave up 4 bases and J gave up 4 bases, with 19 bases separating them. This CDR3 contains 16 residues. The CDR3 coding sequence is TGTGCCAGCTCACTCCTGACAGGTGGGGATAGCACTGAAGCTTTCTTT. Its translation is CASSLLTGGDSTEAFF. The variable domain in full, completed from reference TRBV18 and TRBJ1-1, reads NAGVMQNPRHLVRRRGQEARLRCSPMKGHSHVYWYRQLPEEGLKFMVYLQKENIIDESGMPKERFSAEFPKEGPSILRIQQVVRGDSAAYFCASSLLTGGDSTEAFFGQGTRLTVV.

The chain is built from TRBV30 and TRBJ2-2; 8 bases fit TRBD2. Germline V gene lookup returns CDR1 GTSNPN and CDR2 SVGIG (reference sequence). V lost 2 bases to trimming and J lost 0 bases; unmatched junction nucleotides: 11. The length of the CDR3 is 18 residues. The CDR3 is CAWSPDWRGDPNTGELFF. For the CDR3, the DNA is TGTGCCTGGAGTCCAGACTGGCGGGGGGACCCGAACACCGGGGAGCTGTTTTTT.